This T cell receptor (beta chain) was found in a study of blood T cell repertoires in COVID-19. Study-wide context: Sites in the United States, Italy and Spain provided acute and convalescent COVID-19 samples. The analysed material was cDNA or gDNA that came from T cells, B-cell-depleted T cells, or PBMCs.

Produced via immunoSEQ multiplex PCR; TCRdb's table is partial and in-frame only. This sample yields around 100,000 clones, of which more than 75% are seen a single time; around 13% belongs to the top ten. In the case of this clone: Within the sample, other DNA sequences also encode this same CDR3.

Sequenced material: peripheral blood. This sequence originates from a human donor in a cohort sampled during active COVID-19.

As DNA, the CDR3 is TGTGCCAGCAGGGGGGGCTCCTACGAGCAGTACTTC. This sequence encodes CASRGGSYEQYF. The gene calls are TRBV25-1 and TRBJ2-7, with D perhaps matching TRBD2 (6 bases). V was clipped by 6 bases and J by 0 bases, with 6 bases between them. The CDR3 has 12 amino acids. Per germline, CDR1 MGHDK and CDR2 SYGVNS.